This TCR beta chain was found in a study of glioma-infiltrating T cells after dendritic cell vaccination. The sample's time point: after dendritic cell vaccination, including at tumor progression/relapse. This CDR3 has 14 amino acids. V was cut by 6 bases and J by 1 base, with 13 bases left in between. Germline assignment: CDR1 SGHRS and CDR2 YFSETQ. The immunoSEQ assay amplified TCRB CDR3 from up to 2 ug DNA. Some clones are missing from TCRdb's copy, which holds only in-frame ones; the method was immunoSEQ multiplex PCR. The sample includes 85,000 to 100,000 clones, roughly 80% of them seen just once.

The sample here was blood, taken after dendritic cell vaccination. The V and J genes are TRBV5-1 and TRBJ1-1; D is perhaps TRBD1 (6 bases). The TCR sequence derives from a human donor with glioblastoma. This chain's CDR3 is CASTLQGWNTEAFF. The CDR3 DNA follows: TGCGCCAGCACCTTACAGGGTTGGAACACTGAAGCTTTCTTT.